The 11 T cell receptor beta chains listed next were all sequenced from one sample in a study of OX40 agonist ivuxolimab in advanced cancers. Sequencing used immunoSEQ multiplex PCR; TCRdb keeps in-frame clones, though not all of them. The sample lists 40,000 or so clones, roughly 85% occurring once. The sample consisted of CD4+ or CD8+ T cells sorted from blood, taken in a trial of the OX40 agonist ivuxolimab. The receptor source for this set is an adult with an advanced solid tumor such as melanoma, head and neck, liver or kidney cancer.

This clone was recorded only once. This rearrangement joins TRBV28 to TRBJ1-2; D is perhaps TRBD1 (6 bases). This CDR3 is 13 amino acids long. CDR1 is MDHEN and CDR2 is SYDVKM in the germline V gene. Trimming shortened V by 5 bases and J by 6 bases, and 13 bases separated the two germline ends. CDR3 bases: TGTGCCAGCAGTATAGGGGGACGAGATGGCTACACCTTC. The encoded protein is CASSIGGRDGYTF.

The CDR3 loop reads CASSARGGKLFF. For the CDR3, the DNA is TGTGCCAGCAGTGCCCGTGGGGGAAAACTGTTTTTT. The V call is TRBV2, the J call TRBJ1-4; TRBD1 is a possible D gene (5 bases). The CDR3 consists of 12 residues. V was pared by 4 bases and J by 10 bases, with 10 bases between. Per the germline V gene, CDR1 is SNHLY and CDR2 is FYNNEI.

The gene calls are TRBV6-6 and TRBJ2-7; a possible D gene is TRBD1 (5 bases). V was cut by 6 bases and J by 1 base, with 10 bases left in between. The CDR3 contains 13 residues. The germline CDR1 and CDR2 sequences are MNHNY and SVGAGI (reference sequence). CDR3 sequence reads: CASSLGHSYEQYF. CDR3 DNA sequence: TGTGCCAGCAGCCTCGGACATTCCTACGAGCAGTACTTC.

This clone was counted a few times. The chain uses TRBV18 and TRBJ2-2, with 12 bases fitting TRBD2. The junction had 1 base not matched to a gene; V was cut back by 0 bases and J by 2 bases. Germline V gene lookup returns CDR1 KGHSH and CDR2 LQKENI. The CDR3 runs to 17 residues. The CDR3 is CASSPPTSGGNTGELFF. The CDR3 DNA reads TGTGCCAGCTCACCACCGACTAGCGGGGGTAACACCGGGGAGCTGTTTTTT.

The gene calls are TRBV7-2 and TRBJ2-5; 8 positions match TRBD2. The CDR3 totals 19 residues. V was pared by 5 bases and J by 0 bases, with 17 bases of the junction left unmatched. Germline V lookup: CDR1 SGHTA, CDR2 FQGNSA. The CDR3 loop is CASSVLRISSGSYQETQYF. The DNA of the CDR3 is TGTGCCAGCAGCGTTTTGCGGATCTCTAGCGGGTCGTACCAAGAGACCCAGTACTTC.

CDR3 in DNA: TGTGCCAGCAGCCTCGGGACAGGTACTTACGAGCAGTACTTC. This translates into CASSLGTGTYEQYF. The chain recombines TRBV11-2 with TRBJ2-7; 8 nucleotides match TRBD1. This CDR3 is 14 amino acids long. Germline V gene sequence: CDR1 SGHAT, CDR2 FQNNGV. V trimming: 5 bases; J trimming: 4 bases; junction bases outside the gene matches: 7.

V usage is TRBV5-1 and J usage is TRBJ2-5, with TRBD1 matching 10 bases. The CDR3 sequence is 15 residues long. V gave up 4 bases and J gave up 2 bases; unmatched junction bases: 5. Germline V gives CDR1 SGHRS, CDR2 YFSETQ. CDR3 in DNA: TGCGCCAGCAGCCTGACAGGGGGCCGGCAAGAGACCCAGTACTTC. As protein: CASSLTGGRQETQYF.

The rearrangement joins TRBV18 to TRBJ2-7; D not resolved. CDR1 is KGHSH and CDR2 is LQKENI in the germline V gene. V was cut by 2 bases and J by 5 bases, with 4 bases left in between. The CDR3 has 11 residues. CDR3 sequence reads: CASSPNDEQYF. The DNA of the CDR3 is TGTGCCAGCTCACCAAATGACGAGCAGTACTTC.

The chain carries TRBV5-6 and TRBJ1-5; possible D gene TRBD1, 5 bases. The germline CDR1 and CDR2 sequences are SGHDT and YYEEEE. The CDR3 extends over 16 amino acids. V was trimmed by 1 base and J by 7 bases, leaving 18 bases between them. The CDR3 nucleotides are TGTGCCAGCAGCTTGACGCAGGATCCCCGGGACCAGCCCCAGCATTTT. Its translation: CASSLTQDPRDQPQHF.

The genes are TRBV25-1 and TRBJ1-5; a possible D gene is TRBD1 (5 bases). Germline lookup yields CDR1 MGHDK and CDR2 SYGVNS. CDR3 length: 13 residues. With 0 bases removed from V and 6 bases from J, the gap between germline ends came to 6 bases. The CDR3 protein is CASSEYGGQPQHF. Here the CDR3 DNA reads TGTGCCAGCAGTGAATATGGGGGTCAGCCCCAGCATTTT.

This rearrangement joins TRBV7-9 to TRBJ2-7; 13 bases align to TRBD2. J lost 7 bases, V lost 4 bases, and 7 bases had no gene match. The CDR3 is made up of 15 amino acids. The germline V gene has CDR1 SEHNR and CDR2 FQNEAQ (reference sequence). The CDR3 region is CASSSRTSGGKEQYF. CDR3 nucleotide sequence: TGTGCCAGCAGCTCCCGGACTAGCGGGGGAAAGGAGCAGTACTTC.